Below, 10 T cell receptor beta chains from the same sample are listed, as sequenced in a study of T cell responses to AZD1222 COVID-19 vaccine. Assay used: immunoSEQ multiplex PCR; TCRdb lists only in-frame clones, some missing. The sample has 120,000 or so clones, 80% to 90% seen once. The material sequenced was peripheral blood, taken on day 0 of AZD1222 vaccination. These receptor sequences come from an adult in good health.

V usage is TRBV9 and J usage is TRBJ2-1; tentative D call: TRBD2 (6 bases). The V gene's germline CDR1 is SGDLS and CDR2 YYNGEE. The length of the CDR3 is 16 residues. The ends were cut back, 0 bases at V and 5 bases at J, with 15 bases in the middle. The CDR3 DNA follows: TGTGCCAGCAGCGTAGCTAATGGGCGGGATAACAATGAGCAGTTCTTC. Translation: CASSVANGRDNNEQFF. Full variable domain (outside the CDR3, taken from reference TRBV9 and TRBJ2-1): DSGVTQTPKHLITATGQRVTLRCSPRSGDLSVYWYQQSLDQGLQFLIQYYNGEERAKGNILERFSAQQFPDLHSELNLSSLELGDSALYFCASSVANGRDNNEQFFGPGTRLTVL.

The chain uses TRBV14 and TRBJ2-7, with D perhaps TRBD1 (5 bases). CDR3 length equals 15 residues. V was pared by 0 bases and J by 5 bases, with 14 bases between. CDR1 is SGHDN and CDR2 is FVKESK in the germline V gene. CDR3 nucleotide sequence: TGTGCCAGCAGCCAAGATTCCAGGGTTACCCACGAGCAGTACTTC. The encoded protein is CASSQDSRVTHEQYF.

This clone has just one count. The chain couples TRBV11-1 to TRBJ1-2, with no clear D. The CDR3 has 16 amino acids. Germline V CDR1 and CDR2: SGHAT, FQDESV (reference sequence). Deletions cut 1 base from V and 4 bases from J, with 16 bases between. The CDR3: CASSLGPGSPSYGYTF. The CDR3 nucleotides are TGTGCCAGCAGCTTAGGACCGGGTTCCCCCTCCTATGGCTACACCTTC.

CDR3 in amino acids: CASKLTGGNYGYTF. CDR3 sequence (DNA): TGTGCCAGCAAGCTGACAGGGGGCAACTATGGCTACACCTTC. The chain links TRBV2 to TRBJ1-2, with 10 bases matching TRBD1. There are 14 residues in the CDR3. V was pared by 7 bases and J by 2 bases, with 4 bases of the junction left unmatched. Germline-derived CDR1 and CDR2 are SNHLY and FYNNEI.

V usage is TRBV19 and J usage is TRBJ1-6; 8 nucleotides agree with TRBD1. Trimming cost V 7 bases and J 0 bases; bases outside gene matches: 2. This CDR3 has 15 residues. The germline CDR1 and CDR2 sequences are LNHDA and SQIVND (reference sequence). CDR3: CASTTGGSYNSPLHF. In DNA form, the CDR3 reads TGTGCCAGTACTACAGGGGGCTCCTATAATTCACCCCTCCACTTT.

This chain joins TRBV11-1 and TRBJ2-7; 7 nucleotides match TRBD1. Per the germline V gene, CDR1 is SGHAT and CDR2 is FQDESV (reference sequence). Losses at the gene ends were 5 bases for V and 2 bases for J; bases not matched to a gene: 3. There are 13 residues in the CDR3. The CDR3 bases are TGTGCCAGCAGCCGGGACAGACCCTACGAGCAGTACTTC. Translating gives CASSRDRPYEQYF.

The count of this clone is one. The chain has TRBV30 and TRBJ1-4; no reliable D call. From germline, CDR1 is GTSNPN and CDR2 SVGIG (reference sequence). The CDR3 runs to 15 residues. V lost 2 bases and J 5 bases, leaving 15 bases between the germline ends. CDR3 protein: CAWSLSLGLNEKLFF. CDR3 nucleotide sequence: TGTGCCTGGAGTCTATCACTCGGGCTCAATGAAAAACTGTTTTTT.

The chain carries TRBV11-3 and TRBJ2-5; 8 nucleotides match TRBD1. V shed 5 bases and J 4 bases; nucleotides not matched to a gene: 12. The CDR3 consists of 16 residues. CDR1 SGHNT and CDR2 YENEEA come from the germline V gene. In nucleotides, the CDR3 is TGTGCCAGCAGCCTGCCCCGGGACAGGCCACCAGAGACCCAGTACTTC. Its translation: CASSLPRDRPPETQYF.

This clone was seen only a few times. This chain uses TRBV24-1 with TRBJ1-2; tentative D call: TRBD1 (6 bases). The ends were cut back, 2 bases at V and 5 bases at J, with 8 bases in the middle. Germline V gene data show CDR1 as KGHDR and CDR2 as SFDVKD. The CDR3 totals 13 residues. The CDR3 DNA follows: TGTGCCACCAGTGATTCTACAGGGTATGGCTACACCTTC. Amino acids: CATSDSTGYGYTF.

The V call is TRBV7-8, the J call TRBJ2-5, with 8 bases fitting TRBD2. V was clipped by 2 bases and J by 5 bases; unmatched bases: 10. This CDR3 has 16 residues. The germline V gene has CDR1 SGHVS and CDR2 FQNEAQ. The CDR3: CASSLRGGGIGETQYF. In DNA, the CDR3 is TGTGCCAGCAGCTTACGGGGCGGGGGGATCGGGGAGACCCAGTACTTC.